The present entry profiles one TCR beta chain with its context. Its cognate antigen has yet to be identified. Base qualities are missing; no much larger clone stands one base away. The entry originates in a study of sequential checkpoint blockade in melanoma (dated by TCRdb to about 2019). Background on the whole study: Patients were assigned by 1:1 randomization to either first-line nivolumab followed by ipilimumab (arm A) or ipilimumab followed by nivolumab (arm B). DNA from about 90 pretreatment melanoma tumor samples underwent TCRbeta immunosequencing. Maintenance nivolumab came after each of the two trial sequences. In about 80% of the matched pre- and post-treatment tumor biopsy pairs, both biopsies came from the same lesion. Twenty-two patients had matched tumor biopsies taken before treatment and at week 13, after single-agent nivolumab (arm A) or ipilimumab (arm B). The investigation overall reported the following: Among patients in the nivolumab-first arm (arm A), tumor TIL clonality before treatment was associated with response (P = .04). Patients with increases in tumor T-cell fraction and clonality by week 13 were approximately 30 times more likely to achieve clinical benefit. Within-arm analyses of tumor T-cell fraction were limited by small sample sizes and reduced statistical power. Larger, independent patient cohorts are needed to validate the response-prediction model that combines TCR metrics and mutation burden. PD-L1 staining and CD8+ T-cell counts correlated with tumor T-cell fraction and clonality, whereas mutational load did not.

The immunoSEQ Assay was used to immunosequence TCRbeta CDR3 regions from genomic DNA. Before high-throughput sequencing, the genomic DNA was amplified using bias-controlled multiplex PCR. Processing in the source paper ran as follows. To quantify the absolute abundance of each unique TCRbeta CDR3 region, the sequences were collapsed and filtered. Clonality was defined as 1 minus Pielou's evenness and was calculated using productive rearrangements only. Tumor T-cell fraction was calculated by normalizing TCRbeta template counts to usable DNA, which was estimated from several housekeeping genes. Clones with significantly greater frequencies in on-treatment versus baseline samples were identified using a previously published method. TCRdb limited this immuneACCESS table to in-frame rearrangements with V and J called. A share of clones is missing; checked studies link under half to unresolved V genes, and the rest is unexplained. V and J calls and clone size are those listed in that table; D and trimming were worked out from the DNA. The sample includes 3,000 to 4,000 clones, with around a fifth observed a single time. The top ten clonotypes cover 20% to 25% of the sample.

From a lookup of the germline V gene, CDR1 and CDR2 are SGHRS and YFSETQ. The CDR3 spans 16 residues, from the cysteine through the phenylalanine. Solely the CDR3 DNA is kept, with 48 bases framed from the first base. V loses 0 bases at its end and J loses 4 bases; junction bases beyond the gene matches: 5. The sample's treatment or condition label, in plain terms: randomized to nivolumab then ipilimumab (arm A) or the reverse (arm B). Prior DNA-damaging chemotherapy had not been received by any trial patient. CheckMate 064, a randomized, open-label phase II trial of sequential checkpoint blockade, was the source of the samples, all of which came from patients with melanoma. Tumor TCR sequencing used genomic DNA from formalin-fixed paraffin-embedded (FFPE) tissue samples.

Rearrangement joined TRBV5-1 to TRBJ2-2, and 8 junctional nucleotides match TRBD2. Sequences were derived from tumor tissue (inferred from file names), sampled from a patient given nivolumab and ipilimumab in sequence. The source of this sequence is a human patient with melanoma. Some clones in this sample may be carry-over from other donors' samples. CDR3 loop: CASSLEAGATTGELFF. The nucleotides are TGCGCCAGCAGCTTGGAAGCGGGGGCCACCACCGGGGAGCTGTTTTTT.